This T cell receptor (beta chain) derives from a study of T cell responses to AZD1222 COVID-19 vaccine. Whole-study results and caveats: In the spike-specific TCR repertoire, nearly half reportedly target unmutated variant regions.

About this clone: No antigen is known for it.

Profiling relied on immunoSEQ multiplex PCR, and the TCRdb table lists in-frame clones only, not all of them. The repertoire has about 130,000 clones, around 90% of them found once; the top ten carry 1.5%. V shed 6 bases, J shed 7 bases, and the junction held 12 bases outside the gene matches. This CDR3 is built from 15 residues. Germline CDR1 and CDR2: SGHDT and YYEEEE. This sequence joins TRBV5-6 and TRBJ1-2, with TRBD1 matching 10 bases. The sequencing used peripheral blood, collected on day 0 of AZD1222 vaccination. The source is an adult in good health. CDR3 nucleotides: TGTGCCAGCACCCGACAGGGGGCGAAATCCTTTGGCTACACCTTC. Protein: CASTRQGAKSFGYTF.